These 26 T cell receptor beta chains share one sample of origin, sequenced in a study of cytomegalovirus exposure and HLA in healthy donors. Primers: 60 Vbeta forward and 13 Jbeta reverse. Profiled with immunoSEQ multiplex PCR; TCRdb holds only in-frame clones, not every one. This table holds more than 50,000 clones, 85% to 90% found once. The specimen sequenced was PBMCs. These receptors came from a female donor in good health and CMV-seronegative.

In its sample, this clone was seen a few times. Here the CDR3 reads CASSLGQPPDTQYF. The CDR3 bases are TGTGCCAGCAGCTTGGGGCAGCCGCCAGATACGCAGTATTTT. V and J are TRBV11-3 and TRBJ2-3; D is possibly TRBD1 (5 bases). The V gene's germline CDR1 is SGHNT and CDR2 YENEEA. This CDR3 has 14 amino acids. The germline V and J ends were trimmed by 3 bases and 4 bases, with 11 bases remaining between them.

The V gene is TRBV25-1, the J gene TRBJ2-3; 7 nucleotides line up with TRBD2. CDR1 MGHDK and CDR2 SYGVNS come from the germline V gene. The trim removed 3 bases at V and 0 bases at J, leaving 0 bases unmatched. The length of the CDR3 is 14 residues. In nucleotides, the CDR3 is TGTGCCAGCAGTGAGGGGGGGAGCACAGATACGCAGTATTTT. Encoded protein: CASSEGGSTDTQYF.

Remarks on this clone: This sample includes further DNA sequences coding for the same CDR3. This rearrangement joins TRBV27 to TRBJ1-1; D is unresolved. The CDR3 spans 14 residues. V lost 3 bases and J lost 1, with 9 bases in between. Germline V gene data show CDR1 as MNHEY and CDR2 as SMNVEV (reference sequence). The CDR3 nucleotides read TGTGCCAGCAGTTTGAGTCGCGGGAACACTGAAGCTTTCTTT. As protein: CASSLSRGNTEAFF.

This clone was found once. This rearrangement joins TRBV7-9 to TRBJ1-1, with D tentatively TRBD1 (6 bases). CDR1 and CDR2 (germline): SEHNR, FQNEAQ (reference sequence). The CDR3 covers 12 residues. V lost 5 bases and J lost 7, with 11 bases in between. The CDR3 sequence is CASSPTGLEAFF. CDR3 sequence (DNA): TGTGCCAGCAGCCCGACAGGACTTGAAGCTTTCTTT.

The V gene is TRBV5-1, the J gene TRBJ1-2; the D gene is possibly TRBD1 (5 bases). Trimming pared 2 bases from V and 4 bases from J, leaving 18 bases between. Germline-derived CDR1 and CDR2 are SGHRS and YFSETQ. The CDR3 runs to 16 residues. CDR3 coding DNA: TGCGCCAGCAGCTTAAGGTCCGACCTGGGGCTCTATGGCTACACCTTC. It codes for CASSLRSDLGLYGYTF. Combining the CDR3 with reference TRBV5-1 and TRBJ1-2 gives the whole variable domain KAGVTQTPRYLIKTRGQQVTLSCSPISGHRSVSWYQQTPGQGLQFLFEYFSETQRNKGNFPGRFSGRQFSNSRSEMNVSTLELGDSALYLCASSLRSDLGLYGYTFGSGTRLTVV.

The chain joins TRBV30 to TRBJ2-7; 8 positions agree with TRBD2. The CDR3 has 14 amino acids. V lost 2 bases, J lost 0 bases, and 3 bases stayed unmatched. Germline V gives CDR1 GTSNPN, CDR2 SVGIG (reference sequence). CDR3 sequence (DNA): TGTGCCTGGAGTCTAGCGGGCGGCTCCTACGAGCAGTACTTC. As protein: CAWSLAGGSYEQYF. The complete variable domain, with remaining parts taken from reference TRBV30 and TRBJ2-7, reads SQTIHQWPATLVQPVGSPLSLECTVEGTSNPNLYWYRQAAGRGLQLLFYSVGIGQISSEVPQNLSASRPQDRQFILSSKKLLLSDSGFYLCAWSLAGGSYEQYFGPGTRLTVT.

This CDR3 is CASSPLTSSGNTIYF. The DNA of the CDR3 is TGTGCCAGCAGTCCCTTGACAAGCTCTGGAAACACCATATATTTT. This chain uses TRBV28 with TRBJ1-3; D is ambiguous. The V gene's germline CDR1 is MDHEN and CDR2 SYDVKM. The CDR3 runs to 15 residues. V was trimmed by 5 bases and J by 0 bases, leaving 11 bases between them.

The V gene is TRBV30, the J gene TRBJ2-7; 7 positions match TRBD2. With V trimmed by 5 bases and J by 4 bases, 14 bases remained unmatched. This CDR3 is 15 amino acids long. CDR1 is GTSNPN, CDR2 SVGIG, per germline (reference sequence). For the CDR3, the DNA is TGTGCCTGGGACTTAAGCGGGATTGGGGCTTACGAGCAGTACTTC. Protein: CAWDLSGIGAYEQYF.

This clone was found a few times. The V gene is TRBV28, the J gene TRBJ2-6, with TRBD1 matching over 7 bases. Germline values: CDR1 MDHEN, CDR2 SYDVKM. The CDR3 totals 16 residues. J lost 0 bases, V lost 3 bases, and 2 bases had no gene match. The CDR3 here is CASSFGDSSGANVLTF. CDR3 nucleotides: TGTGCCAGCAGTTTCGGGGACAGCTCTGGGGCCAACGTCCTGACTTTC.

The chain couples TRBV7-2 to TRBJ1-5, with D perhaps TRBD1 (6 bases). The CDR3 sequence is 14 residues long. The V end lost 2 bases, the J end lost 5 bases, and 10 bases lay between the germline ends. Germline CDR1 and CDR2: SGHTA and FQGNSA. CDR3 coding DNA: TGTGCCAGCAGCTTATACAGACAGGATCAGCCCCAGCATTTT. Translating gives CASSLYRQDQPQHF.

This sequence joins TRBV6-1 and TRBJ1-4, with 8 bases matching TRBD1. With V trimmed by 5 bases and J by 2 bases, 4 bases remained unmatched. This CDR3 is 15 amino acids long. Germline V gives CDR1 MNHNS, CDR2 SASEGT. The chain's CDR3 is CASSNDRGTNEKLFF. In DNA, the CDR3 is TGTGCCAGCAGTAACGACAGGGGCACTAATGAAAAACTGTTTTTT.

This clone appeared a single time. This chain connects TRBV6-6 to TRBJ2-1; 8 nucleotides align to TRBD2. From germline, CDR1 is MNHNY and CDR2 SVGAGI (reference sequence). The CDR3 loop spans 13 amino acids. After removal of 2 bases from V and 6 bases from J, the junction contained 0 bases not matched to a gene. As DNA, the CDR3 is TGTGCCAGCAGTTACCTAGCGGGCAATGAGCAGTTCTTC. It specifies CASSYLAGNEQFF.

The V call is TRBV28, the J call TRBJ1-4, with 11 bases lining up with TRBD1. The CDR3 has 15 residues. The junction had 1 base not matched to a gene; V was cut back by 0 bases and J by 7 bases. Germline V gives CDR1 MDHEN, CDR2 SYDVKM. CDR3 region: CASSLWDRGREKLFF. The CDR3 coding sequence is TGTGCCAGCAGTTTATGGGACAGGGGGCGTGAAAAACTGTTTTTT.

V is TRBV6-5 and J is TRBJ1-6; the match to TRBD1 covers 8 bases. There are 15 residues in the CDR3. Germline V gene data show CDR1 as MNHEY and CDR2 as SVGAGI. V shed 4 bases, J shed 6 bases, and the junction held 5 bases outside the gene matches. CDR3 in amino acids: CASSFQGAANSPLHF. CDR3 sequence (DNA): TGTGCCAGCAGTTTCCAGGGGGCCGCTAATTCACCCCTCCACTTT.

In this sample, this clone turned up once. CDR3 nucleotide sequence: TGCGCCAGCAGCTTTACCCAGACTAGCGGGAACGACGAGCAGTACTTC. It yields the protein CASSFTQTSGNDEQYF. V gene TRBV5-1 combines with J gene TRBJ2-7, with TRBD2 matching 11 bases. The length of the CDR3 is 16 residues. Germline V lookup: CDR1 SGHRS, CDR2 YFSETQ. With 2 bases clipped from V and 5 bases from J, the junction kept 9 bases outside the gene matches.

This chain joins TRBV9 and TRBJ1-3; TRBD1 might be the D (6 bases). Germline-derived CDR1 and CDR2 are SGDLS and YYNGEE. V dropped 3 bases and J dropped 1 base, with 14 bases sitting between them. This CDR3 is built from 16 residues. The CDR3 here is CASSGTSTGSGNTIYF. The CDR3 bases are TGTGCCAGCAGCGGGACTTCTACAGGGTCTGGAAACACCATATATTTT.

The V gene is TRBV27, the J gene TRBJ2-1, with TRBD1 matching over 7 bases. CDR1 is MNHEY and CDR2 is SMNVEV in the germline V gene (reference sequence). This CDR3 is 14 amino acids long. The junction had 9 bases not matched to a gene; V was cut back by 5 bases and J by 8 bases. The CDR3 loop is CASSIRGQNDEQFF. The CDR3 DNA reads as TGTGCCAGCAGTATTAGGGGGCAGAACGATGAGCAGTTCTTC.

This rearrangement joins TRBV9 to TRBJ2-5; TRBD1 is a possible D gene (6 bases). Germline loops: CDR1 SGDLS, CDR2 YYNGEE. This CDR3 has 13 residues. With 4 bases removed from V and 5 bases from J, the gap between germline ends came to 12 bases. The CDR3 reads CASSKQGWETQYF. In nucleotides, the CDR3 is TGTGCCAGCAGCAAACAGGGTTGGGAGACCCAGTACTTC.

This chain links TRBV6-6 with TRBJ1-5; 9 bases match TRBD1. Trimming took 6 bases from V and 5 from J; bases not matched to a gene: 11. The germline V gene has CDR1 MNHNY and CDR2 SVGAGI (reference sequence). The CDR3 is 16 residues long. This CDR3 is CASSQTYTGGDQPQHF. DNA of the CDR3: TGTGCCAGCAGCCAAACGTACACAGGGGGCGATCAGCCCCAGCATTTT.

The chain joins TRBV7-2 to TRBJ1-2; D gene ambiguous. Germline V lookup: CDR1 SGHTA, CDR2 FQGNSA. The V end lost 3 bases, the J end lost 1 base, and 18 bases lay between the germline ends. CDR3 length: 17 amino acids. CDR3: CASSLGAGMDDNYGYTF. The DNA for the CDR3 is TGTGCCAGCAGCTTGGGCGCCGGGATGGACGATAACTATGGCTACACCTTC.

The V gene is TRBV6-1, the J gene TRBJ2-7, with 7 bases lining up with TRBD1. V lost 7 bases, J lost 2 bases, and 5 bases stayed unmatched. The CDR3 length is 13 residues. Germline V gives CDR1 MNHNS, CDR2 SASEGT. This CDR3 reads CASTGTATYEQYF. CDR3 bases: TGTGCCAGCACCGGGACAGCCACCTACGAGCAGTACTTC.

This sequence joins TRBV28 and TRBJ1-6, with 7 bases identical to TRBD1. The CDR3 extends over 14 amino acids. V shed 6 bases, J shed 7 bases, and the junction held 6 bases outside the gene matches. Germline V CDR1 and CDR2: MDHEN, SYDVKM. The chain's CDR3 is CASRPGTVNSPLHF. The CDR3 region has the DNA TGTGCCAGCAGACCCGGGACAGTCAATTCACCCCTCCACTTT.

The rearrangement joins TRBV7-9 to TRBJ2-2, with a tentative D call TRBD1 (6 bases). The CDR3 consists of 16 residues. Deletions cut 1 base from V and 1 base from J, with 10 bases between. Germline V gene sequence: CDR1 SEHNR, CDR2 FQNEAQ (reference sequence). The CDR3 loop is CASSLGGGRNTGELFF. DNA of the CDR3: TGTGCCAGCAGCTTAGGAGGGGGAAGGAACACCGGGGAGCTGTTTTTT.

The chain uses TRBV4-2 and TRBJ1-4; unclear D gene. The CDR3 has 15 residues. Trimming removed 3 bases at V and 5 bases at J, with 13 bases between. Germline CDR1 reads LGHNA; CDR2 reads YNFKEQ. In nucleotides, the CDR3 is TGTGCCAGCAGCCAGAAGGAGGACGTGAATGAAAAACTGTTTTTT. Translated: CASSQKEDVNEKLFF.

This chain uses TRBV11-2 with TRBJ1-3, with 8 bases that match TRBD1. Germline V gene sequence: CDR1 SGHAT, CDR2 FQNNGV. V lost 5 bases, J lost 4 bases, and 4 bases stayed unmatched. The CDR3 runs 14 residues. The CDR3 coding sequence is TGTGCCAGCAGCCCCCGGACAGGGGGAAACACCATATATTTT. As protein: CASSPRTGGNTIYF.

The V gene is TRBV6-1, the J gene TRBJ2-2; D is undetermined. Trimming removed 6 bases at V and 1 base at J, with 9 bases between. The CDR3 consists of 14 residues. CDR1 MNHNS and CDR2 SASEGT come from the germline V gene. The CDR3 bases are TGTGCCAGCAGATACCAGGAGAACACCGGGGAGCTGTTTTTT. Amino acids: CASRYQENTGELFF.